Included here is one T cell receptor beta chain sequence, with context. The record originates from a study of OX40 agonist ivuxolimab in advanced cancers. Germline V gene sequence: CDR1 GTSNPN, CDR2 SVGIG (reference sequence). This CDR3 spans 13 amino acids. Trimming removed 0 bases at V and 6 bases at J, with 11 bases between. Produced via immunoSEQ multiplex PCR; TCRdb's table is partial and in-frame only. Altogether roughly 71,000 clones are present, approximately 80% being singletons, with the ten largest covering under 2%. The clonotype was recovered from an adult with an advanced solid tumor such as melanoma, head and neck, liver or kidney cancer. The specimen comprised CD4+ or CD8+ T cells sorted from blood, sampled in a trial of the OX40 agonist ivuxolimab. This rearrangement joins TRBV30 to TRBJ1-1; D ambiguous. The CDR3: CAWSVPAWAEAFF. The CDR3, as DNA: TGTGCCTGGAGTGTACCGGCTTGGGCTGAAGCTTTCTTT.